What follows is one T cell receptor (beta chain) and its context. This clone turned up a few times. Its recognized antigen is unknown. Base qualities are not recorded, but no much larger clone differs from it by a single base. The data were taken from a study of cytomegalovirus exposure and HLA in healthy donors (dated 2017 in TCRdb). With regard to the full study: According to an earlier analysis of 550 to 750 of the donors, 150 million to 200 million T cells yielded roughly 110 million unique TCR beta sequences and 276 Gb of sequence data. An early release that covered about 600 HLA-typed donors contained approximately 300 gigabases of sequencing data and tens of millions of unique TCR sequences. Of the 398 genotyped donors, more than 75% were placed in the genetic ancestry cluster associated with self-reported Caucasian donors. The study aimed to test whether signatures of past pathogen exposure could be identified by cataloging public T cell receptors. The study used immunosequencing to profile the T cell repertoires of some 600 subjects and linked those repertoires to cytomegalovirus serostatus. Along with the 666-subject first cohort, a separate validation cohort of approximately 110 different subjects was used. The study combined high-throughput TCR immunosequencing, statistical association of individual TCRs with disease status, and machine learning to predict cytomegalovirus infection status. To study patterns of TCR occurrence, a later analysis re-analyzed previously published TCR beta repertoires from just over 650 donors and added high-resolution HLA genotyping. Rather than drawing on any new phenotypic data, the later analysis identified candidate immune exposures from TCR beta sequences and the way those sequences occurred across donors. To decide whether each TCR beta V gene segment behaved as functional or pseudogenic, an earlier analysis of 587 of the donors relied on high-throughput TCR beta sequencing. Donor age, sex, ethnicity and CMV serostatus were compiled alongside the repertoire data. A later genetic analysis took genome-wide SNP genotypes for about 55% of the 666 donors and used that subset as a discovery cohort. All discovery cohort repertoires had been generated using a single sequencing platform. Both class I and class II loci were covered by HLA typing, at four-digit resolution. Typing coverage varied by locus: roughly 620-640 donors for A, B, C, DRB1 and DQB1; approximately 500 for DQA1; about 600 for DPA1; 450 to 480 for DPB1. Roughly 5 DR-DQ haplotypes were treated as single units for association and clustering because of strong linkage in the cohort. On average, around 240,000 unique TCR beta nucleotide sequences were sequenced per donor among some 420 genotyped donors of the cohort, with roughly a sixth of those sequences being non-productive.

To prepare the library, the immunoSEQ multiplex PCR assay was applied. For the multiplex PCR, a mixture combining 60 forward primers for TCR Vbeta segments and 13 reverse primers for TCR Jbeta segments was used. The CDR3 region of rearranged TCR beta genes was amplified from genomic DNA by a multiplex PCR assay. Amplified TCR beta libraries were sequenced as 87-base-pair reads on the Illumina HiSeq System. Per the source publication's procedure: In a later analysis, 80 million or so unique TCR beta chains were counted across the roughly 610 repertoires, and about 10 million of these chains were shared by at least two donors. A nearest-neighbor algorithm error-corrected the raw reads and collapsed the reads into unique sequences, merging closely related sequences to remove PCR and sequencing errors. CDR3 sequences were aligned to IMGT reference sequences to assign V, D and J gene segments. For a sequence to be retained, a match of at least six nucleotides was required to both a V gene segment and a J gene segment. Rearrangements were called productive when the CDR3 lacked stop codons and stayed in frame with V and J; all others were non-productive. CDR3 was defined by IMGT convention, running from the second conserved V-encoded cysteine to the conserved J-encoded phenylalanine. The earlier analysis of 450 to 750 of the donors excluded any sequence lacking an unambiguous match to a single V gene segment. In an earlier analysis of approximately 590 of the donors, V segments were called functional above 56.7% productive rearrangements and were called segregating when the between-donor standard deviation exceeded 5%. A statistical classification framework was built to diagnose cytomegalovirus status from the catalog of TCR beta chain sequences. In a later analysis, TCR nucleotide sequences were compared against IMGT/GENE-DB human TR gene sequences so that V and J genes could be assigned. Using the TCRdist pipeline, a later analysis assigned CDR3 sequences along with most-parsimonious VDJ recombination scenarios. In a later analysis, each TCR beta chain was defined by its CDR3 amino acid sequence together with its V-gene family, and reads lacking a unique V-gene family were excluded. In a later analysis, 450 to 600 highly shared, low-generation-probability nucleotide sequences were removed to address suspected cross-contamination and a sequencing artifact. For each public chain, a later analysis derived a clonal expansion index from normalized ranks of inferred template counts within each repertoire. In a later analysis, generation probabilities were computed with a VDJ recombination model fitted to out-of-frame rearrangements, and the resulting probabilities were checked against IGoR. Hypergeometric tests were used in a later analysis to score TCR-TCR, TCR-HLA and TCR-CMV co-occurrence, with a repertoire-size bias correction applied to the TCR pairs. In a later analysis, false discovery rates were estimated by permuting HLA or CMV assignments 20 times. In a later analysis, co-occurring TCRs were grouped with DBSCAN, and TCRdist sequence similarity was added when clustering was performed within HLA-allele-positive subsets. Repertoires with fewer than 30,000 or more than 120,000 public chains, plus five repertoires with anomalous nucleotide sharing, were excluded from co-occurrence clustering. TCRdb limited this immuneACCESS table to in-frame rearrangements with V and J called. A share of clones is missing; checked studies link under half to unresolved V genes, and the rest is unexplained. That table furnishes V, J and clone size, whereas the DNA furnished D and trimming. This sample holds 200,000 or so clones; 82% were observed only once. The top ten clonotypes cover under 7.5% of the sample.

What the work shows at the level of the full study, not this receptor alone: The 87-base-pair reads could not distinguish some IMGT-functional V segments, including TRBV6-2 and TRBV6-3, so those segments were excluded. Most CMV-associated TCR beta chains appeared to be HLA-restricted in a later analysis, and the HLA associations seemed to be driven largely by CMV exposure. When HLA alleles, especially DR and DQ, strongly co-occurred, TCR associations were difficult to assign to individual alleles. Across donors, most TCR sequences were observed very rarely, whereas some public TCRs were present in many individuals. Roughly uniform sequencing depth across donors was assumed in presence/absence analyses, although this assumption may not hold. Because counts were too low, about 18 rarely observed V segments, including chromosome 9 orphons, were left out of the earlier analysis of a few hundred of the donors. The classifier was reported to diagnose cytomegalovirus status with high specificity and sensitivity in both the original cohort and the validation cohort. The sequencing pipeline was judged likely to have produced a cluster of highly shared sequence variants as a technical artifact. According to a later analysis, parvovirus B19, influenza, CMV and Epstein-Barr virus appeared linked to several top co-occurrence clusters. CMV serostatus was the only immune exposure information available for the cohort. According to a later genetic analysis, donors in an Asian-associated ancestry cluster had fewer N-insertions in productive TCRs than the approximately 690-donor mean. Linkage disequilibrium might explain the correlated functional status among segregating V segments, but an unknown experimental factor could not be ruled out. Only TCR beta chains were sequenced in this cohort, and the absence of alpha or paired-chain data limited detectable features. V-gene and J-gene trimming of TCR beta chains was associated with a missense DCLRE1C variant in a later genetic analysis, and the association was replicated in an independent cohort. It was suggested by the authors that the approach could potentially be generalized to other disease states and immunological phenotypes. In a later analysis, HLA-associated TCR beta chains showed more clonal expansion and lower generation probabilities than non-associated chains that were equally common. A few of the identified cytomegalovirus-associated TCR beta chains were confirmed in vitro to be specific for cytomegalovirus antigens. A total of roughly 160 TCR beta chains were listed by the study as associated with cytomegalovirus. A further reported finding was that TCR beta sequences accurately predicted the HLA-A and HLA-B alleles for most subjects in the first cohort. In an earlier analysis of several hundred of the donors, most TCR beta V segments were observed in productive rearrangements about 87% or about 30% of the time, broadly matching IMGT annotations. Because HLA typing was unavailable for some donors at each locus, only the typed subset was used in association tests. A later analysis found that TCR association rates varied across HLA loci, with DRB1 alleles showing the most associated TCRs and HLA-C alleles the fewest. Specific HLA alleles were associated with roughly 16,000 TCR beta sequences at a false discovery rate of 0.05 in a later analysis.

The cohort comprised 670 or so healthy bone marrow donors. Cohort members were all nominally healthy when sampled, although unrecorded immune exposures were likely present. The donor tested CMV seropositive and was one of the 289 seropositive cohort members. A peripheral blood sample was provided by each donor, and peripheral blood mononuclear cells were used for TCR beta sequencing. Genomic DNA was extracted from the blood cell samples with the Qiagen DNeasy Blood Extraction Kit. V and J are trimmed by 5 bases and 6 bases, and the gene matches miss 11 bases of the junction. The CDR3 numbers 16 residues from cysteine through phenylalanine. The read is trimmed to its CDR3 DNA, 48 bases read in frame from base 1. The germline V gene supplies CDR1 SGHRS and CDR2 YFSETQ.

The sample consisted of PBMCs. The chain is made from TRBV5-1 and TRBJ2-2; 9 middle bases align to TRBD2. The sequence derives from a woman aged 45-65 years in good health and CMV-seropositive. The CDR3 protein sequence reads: CASRYSGGPWAGELFF. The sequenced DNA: TGCGCCAGCAGGTATAGCGGGGGACCTTGGGCCGGGGAGCTGTTTTTT.